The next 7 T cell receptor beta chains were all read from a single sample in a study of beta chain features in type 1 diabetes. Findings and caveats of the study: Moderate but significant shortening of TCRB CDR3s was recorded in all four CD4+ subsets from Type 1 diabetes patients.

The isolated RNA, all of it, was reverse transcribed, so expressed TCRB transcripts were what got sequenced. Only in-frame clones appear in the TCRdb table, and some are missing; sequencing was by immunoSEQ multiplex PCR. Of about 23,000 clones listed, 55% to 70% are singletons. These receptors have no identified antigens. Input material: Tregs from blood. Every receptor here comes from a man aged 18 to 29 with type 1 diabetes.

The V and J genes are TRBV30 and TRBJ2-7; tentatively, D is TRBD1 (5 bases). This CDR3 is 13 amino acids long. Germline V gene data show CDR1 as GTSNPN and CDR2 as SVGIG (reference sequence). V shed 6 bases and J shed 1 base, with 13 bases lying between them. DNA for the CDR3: TGTGCCTGTCAGGGTGCAGGGTCCTACGAGCAGTACTTC. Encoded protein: CACQGAGSYEQYF.

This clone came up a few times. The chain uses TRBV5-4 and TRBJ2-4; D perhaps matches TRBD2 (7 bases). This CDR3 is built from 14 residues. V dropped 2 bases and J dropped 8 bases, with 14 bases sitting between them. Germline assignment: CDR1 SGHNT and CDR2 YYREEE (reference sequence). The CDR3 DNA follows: TGTGCCAGCAGCTTCGGTGGGGGGGCGGACATTCAGTACTTC. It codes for CASSFGGGADIQYF. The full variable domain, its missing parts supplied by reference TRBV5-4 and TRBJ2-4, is ETGVTQSPTHLIKTRGQQVTLRCSSQSGHNTVSWYQQALGQGPQFIFQYYREEENGRGNFPPRFSGLQFPNYSSELNVNALELDDSALYLCASSFGGGADIQYFGAGTRLSVL.

The DNA of the CDR3 is TGTGCCAGTAGTTCGGGGCGGGGGTCCTCCTACGAGCAGTACTTC. This sequence encodes CASSSGRGSSYEQYF. The rearrangement links TRBV19 to TRBJ2-7; 7 bases match TRBD2. CDR1 is LNHDA, CDR2 SQIVND, per germline (reference sequence). CDR3 length: 15 amino acids. V lost 5 bases, J lost 0 bases, and 7 bases stayed unmatched.

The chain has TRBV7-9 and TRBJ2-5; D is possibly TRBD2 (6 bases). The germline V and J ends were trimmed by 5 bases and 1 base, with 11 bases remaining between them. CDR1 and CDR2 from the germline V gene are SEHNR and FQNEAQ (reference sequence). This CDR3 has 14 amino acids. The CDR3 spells CASSTRTTQETQYF. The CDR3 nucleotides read TGTGCCAGCAGCACCCGGACTACCCAAGAGACCCAGTACTTC.

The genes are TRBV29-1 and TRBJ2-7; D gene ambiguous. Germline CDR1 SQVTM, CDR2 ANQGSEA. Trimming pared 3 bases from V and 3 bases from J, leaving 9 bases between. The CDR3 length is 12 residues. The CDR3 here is CSVDGPGYEQYF. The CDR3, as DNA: TGCAGCGTTGATGGTCCGGGCTACGAGCAGTACTTC.

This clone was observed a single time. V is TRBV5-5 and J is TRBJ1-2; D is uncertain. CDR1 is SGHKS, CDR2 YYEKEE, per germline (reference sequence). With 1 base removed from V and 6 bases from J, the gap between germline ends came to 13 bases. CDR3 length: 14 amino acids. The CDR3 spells CASSLYLGMDGYTF. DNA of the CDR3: TGTGCCAGCAGCTTGTATCTGGGCATGGATGGCTACACCTTC. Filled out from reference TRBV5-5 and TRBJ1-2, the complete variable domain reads DAGVTQSPTHLIKTRGQQVTLRCSPISGHKSVSWYQQVLGQGPQFIFQYYEKEERGRGNFPDRFSARQFPNYSSELNVNALLLGDSALYLCASSLYLGMDGYTFGSGTRLTVV.

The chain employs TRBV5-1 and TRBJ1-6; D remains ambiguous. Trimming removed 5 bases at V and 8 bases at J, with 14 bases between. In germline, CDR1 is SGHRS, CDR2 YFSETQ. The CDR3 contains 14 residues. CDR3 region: CASSPGRSDSPLHF. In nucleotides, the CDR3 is TGCGCCAGCAGTCCTGGGCGTAGCGATTCACCCCTCCACTTT.